This TCR beta chain was documented in a study of shared clonotypes between healthy human individuals. Looking at the study overall: Three plates were used per donor for CD4 naive, three for CD4 memory, two for CD8 naive and one for CD8 memory.

Investigators divided CD4+ cells into CD45RA+ naive and CD45RA-negative memory subsets. This CDR3 spans 15 amino acids. Trimming left V 0 bases short and J 0 bases short, with 7 bases between. From germline, CDR1 is SGDLS and CDR2 YYNGEE. Assay used: immunoSEQ multiplex PCR; TCRdb lists only in-frame clones, some missing. This sample has over 2 million clones; roughly 94% occur once, and the top ten carry 0.1% to 0.15%. The chain is built from TRBV9 and TRBJ1-3; D gene unclear. The source of this sequence is a man in his late teens or twenties in good health. The sample was naive CD4+ T cells sorted from blood. Subset reported: CD45RA+ positively selected. CDR3 residues: CASSVGLLSGNTIYF. In DNA form, the CDR3 reads TGTGCCAGCAGCGTAGGTCTACTCTCTGGAAACACCATATATTTT.